These 31 T cell receptor beta chains came from one sample sequenced in a study of beta chain features in type 1 diabetes. Study findings and constraints: Type 1 diabetes patients had moderately but significantly shorter TCRB CDR3s in all four CD4+ subsets.

Reverse transcribing all isolated RNA meant expressed TCRB transcripts were sequenced. Sequencing used immunoSEQ multiplex PCR; TCRdb keeps in-frame clones, though not all of them. The sample consists of 150,000 to 200,000 clones, roughly 8% of them appearing once. These TCRs' antigens remain unknown. Sequencing used central memory CD4+ T cells from blood. The origin of the receptors is a man between 18 and 29 years old with type 1 diabetes.

The rearrangement uses TRBV6-5 and TRBJ1-2, with 10 bases matching TRBD1. Germline loops: CDR1 MNHEY, CDR2 SVGAGI. The trim removed 4 bases at V and 2 bases at J, leaving 4 bases unmatched. This CDR3 region has 15 residues. The CDR3 DNA reads TGTGCCAGCAGTTCCCGGACAGGGGGGAACTATGGCTACACCTTC. Its protein product is CASSSRTGGNYGYTF.

This clone has just a few counts. V and J are TRBV7-8 and TRBJ2-1; D perhaps matches TRBD2 (5 bases). Germline V gives CDR1 SGHVS, CDR2 FQNEAQ. Trimming left V 4 bases short and J 2 bases short, with 12 bases between. The CDR3 spans 15 residues. The CDR3: CASSSREGPYNEQFF. For the CDR3, the DNA is TGTGCCAGCAGCTCGAGGGAAGGTCCCTACAATGAGCAGTTCTTC.

This clone was counted only a few times. V is TRBV5-4 and J is TRBJ2-5, with 8 bases matching TRBD2. Germline V lookup: CDR1 SGHNT, CDR2 YYREEE (reference sequence). The CDR3 totals 15 residues. With V trimmed by 4 bases and J by 5 bases, 10 bases remained unmatched. The CDR3 spells CASSRLLGGGETQYF. In nucleotides, the CDR3 is TGTGCCAGCAGCCGCCTCCTCGGCGGGGGGGAGACCCAGTACTTC.

This clone was detected only a few times. The V and J genes are TRBV6-6 and TRBJ2-5; 7 bases map to TRBD1. After removal of 5 bases from V and 5 bases from J, the junction contained 2 bases not matched to a gene. The CDR3 runs to 12 residues. Germline V CDR1 and CDR2: MNHNY, SVGAGI (reference sequence). CDR3 sequence: CASSAGGETQYF. The CDR3 nucleotides are TGTGCCAGCAGTGCAGGGGGTGAGACCCAGTACTTC.

This clone has just a few counts. The chain employs TRBV9 and TRBJ1-5, with D hard to call. CDR1 is SGDLS and CDR2 is YYNGEE in the germline V gene. The V end was cut by 3 bases, the J end by 3 bases, with 7 bases between. The CDR3 has 13 residues. CDR3 sequence reads: CASSASLNQPQHF. In DNA, the CDR3 is TGTGCCAGCAGCGCCTCCCTCAATCAGCCCCAGCATTTT.

This clone was seen a few times. The chain carries TRBV5-4 and TRBJ2-3, with 7 bases that match TRBD2. Germline CDR1 and CDR2: SGHNT and YYREEE (reference sequence). The CDR3 has 14 residues. V shed 4 bases and J 5 bases; nucleotides not matched to a gene: 7. The CDR3 region has the DNA TGTGCCAGCAGCCACGGGACTACCATAGATACGCAGTATTTT. This codes for CASSHGTTIDTQYF. The full variable domain, its missing parts supplied by reference TRBV5-4 and TRBJ2-3, is ETGVTQSPTHLIKTRGQQVTLRCSSQSGHNTVSWYQQALGQGPQFIFQYYREEENGRGNFPPRFSGLQFPNYSSELNVNALELDDSALYLCASSHGTTIDTQYFGPGTRLTVL.

Concerning this clone itself: Other DNA sequences in this sample translate to the same CDR3. V is TRBV2 and J is TRBJ2-5; 15 nucleotides agree with TRBD2. With V trimmed by 6 bases and J by 3 bases, 2 bases remained unmatched. The germline gives CDR1 SNHLY, CDR2 FYNNEI. The CDR3 runs to 15 residues. The CDR3 loop is CASSWTSGREETQYF. The CDR3 nucleotides are TGTGCCAGCAGCTGGACTAGCGGGAGGGAAGAGACCCAGTACTTC. The whole variable domain, filled in from reference TRBV2 and TRBJ2-5, reads EPEVTQTPSHQVTQMGQEVILRCVPISNHLYFYWYRQILGQKVEFLVSFYNNEISEKSEIFDDQFSVERPDGSNFTLKIRSTKLEDSAMYFCASSWTSGREETQYFGPGTRLLVL.

The V and J genes are TRBV6-5 and TRBJ1-2; D might be TRBD1 (5 bases). V gave up 0 bases and J gave up 8 bases, with 7 bases separating them. CDR3 length equals 12 residues. Germline CDR1 MNHEY, CDR2 SVGAGI. The DNA of the CDR3 is TGTGCCAGCAGTTACTCTGGACACGGCTACACCTTC. Amino acid sequence: CASSYSGHGYTF.

The J gene is TRBJ1-4, the V gene TRBV5-1; D is unresolved. Trimming pared 1 base from V and 8 bases from J, leaving 9 bases between. The length of the CDR3 is 13 residues. Germline CDR1 is SGHRS and CDR2 is YFSETQ. The chain's CDR3 is CASSLRGGEKLFF. The CDR3 DNA sequence: TGCGCCAGCAGCTTGAGAGGCGGAGAAAAACTGTTTTTT.

Only a few counts were recorded for this clone. V usage is TRBV7-2 and J usage is TRBJ1-3; no definite D call. Trimming removed 1 base from V and 3 bases from J, with 10 bases in between. Germline CDR1 and CDR2: SGHTA and FQGNSA. The CDR3 runs to 15 residues. The CDR3 nucleotides read TGTGCCAGCAGCTTAGGGCAATTGGTTGGAAACACCATATATTTT. Amino acids: CASSLGQLVGNTIYF. The full variable domain, completed using reference TRBV7-2 and TRBJ1-3, is GAGVSQSPSNKVTEKGKDVELRCDPISGHTALYWYRQSLGQGLEFLIYFQGNSAPDKSGLPSDRFSAERTGGSVSTLTIQRTQQEDSAVYLCASSLGQLVGNTIYFGEGSWLTVV.

Details on this clone: Additional DNA sequences in this sample encode the identical CDR3. The CDR3, as DNA: TGTGCCAGCAGCCAAGAGAGGCGAGATACGCAGTATTTT. Translation: CASSQERRDTQYF. This chain joins TRBV14 and TRBJ2-3; D is undetermined. CDR1 SGHDN and CDR2 FVKESK come from the germline V gene. This CDR3 comprises 13 residues. Trimming pared 0 bases from V and 5 bases from J, leaving 6 bases between.

This clone is medium-sized in the sample. The chain links TRBV29-1 to TRBJ2-7; 7 bases fit TRBD2. This CDR3 contains 15 residues. The trim removed 5 bases at V and 4 bases at J, leaving 14 bases unmatched. Germline CDR1 SQVTM, CDR2 ANQGSEA. Here the CDR3 DNA reads TGCAGCGTTAGTGACCCGGGGGGTAGCGCTTACGAGCAGTACTTC. Protein: CSVSDPGGSAYEQYF.

This clone was counted a few times. The CDR3 protein is CASSPTGIMNTEAFF. The CDR3 DNA is TGTGCCAGCAGTCCTACAGGGATCATGAACACTGAAGCTTTCTTT. The J gene is TRBJ1-1, the V gene TRBV6-5; possibly TRBD1 for D (6 bases). Trimming left V 5 bases short and J 0 bases short, with 13 bases between. Germline V gene lookup returns CDR1 MNHEY and CDR2 SVGAGI. CDR3 size: 15 residues.

V gene TRBV5-1 combines with J gene TRBJ2-1; no clear D. CDR1 is SGHRS and CDR2 is YFSETQ in the germline V gene. This CDR3 is 15 amino acids long. The V end lost 0 bases, the J end lost 10 bases, and 17 bases lay between the germline ends. The DNA of the CDR3 is TGCGCCAGCAGCTTGGAAGCGAGTGTCGTCTCCGAGCAGTTCTTC. Translated: CASSLEASVVSEQFF. Looking up the rest from reference TRBV5-1 and TRBJ2-1 gives the full variable domain: KAGVTQTPRYLIKTRGQQVTLSCSPISGHRSVSWYQQTPGQGLQFLFEYFSETQRNKGNFPGRFSGRQFSNSRSEMNVSTLELGDSALYLCASSLEASVVSEQFFGPGTRLTVL.

In its sample, this clone was seen a few times. The chain is built from TRBV30 and TRBJ1-1; possible D gene TRBD1, 5 bases. This CDR3 has 15 residues. Germline assignment: CDR1 GTSNPN and CDR2 SVGIG (reference sequence). V was shortened by 3 bases and J by 5 bases, with 19 bases between the two germline ends. The CDR3 sequence is CAWSPWGGAVTEAFF. The DNA of the CDR3 is TGTGCCTGGAGCCCTTGGGGTGGGGCGGTAACTGAAGCTTTCTTT. The full variable domain, completed using reference TRBV30 and TRBJ1-1, is SQTIHQWPATLVQPVGSPLSLECTVEGTSNPNLYWYRQAAGRGLQLLFYSVGIGQISSEVPQNLSASRPQDRQFILSSKKLLLSDSGFYLCAWSPWGGAVTEAFFGQGTRLTVV.

This clone occurred a few times. V usage is TRBV19 and J usage is TRBJ2-6, with D maybe TRBD2 (6 bases). Germline-derived CDR1 and CDR2 are LNHDA and SQIVND (reference sequence). The CDR3 has 13 amino acids. CDR3 nucleotides: TGTGGGGTCGGGAGCTCTGGGGCCAACGTCCTGACTTTC. Translating it yields CGVGSSGANVLTF.

The rearrangement links TRBV28 to TRBJ2-5; 9 bases fit TRBD2. The assigned J gene may be wrong: the sequence end matches TRBJ2-7 better. The germline V gene has CDR1 MDHEN and CDR2 SYDVKM. CDR3 length: 15 residues. The CDR3 DNA sequence: TGTGCCAGCAGGGATACGCCCGGACTAGCGCCCGAGCAGTACTTC. It codes for CASRDTPGLAPEQYF.

This rearrangement joins TRBV13 to TRBJ2-3; maybe TRBD1 (6 bases). Germline values: CDR1 PRHDT, CDR2 FYEKMQ (reference sequence). CDR3 length: 17 amino acids. Trimming pared 3 bases from V and 0 bases from J, leaving 16 bases between. The CDR3 protein is CASSFRLAGASTDTQYF. CDR3 in DNA: TGTGCCAGCAGCTTTCGTCTCGCAGGGGCCAGCACAGATACGCAGTATTTT.

This clone has only a few counts. The chain recombines TRBV19 with TRBJ2-2; 11 nucleotides match TRBD2. CDR1 and CDR2 (germline): LNHDA, SQIVND (reference sequence). The CDR3 runs 19 residues. V lost 4 bases to trimming and J lost 4 bases; unmatched junction nucleotides: 14. CDR3 nucleotide sequence: TGTGCCAGTAGTAAAGGTACTAGCGGGAGAGTGTCGGGCACCGGGGAGCTGTTTTTT. Translated, it gives CASSKGTSGRVSGTGELFF.

The chain combines TRBV7-9 with TRBJ2-5; D unresolved. This CDR3 has 8 residues. V dropped 10 bases and J dropped 7 bases, with 4 bases sitting between them. The V gene's germline CDR1 is SEHNR and CDR2 FQNEAQ (reference sequence). CDR3 region: CATGTQYF. Here the CDR3 DNA reads TGTGCCACGGGGACCCAGTACTTC.

This clone showed up just a few times. The CDR3 DNA is TGCGCCAGCAGCTTGGGACTTGGAGGCTACAATGAGCAGTTCTTC. Translation gives CASSLGLGGYNEQFF. The chain uses TRBV5-1 and TRBJ2-1, with D tentatively TRBD2 (5 bases). Germline V gene lookup returns CDR1 SGHRS and CDR2 YFSETQ. V was cut by 0 bases and J by 3 bases, with 10 bases left in between. CDR3 size: 15 residues.

This clone was counted only a few times. CDR3: CASSPMGQPQGNTQYF. CDR3 DNA sequence: TGCGCCAGCAGCCCGATGGGACAGCCGCAGGGAAATACGCAGTATTTT. The rearrangement links TRBV5-1 to TRBJ2-3; 7 positions agree with TRBD1. Germline values: CDR1 SGHRS, CDR2 YFSETQ. The CDR3 is 16 amino acids. V lost 4 bases and J lost 7; bases outside the gene matches: 15.

Only a few counts were recorded for this clone. This chain connects TRBV5-4 to TRBJ2-5, with D tentatively TRBD2 (6 bases). The CDR3 length is 14 residues. In germline, CDR1 is SGHNT, CDR2 YYREEE (reference sequence). Trimming pared 6 bases from V and 5 bases from J, leaving 17 bases between. The CDR3 DNA reads TGTGCCAGCATGGTGGAGGGATTGTACGAGACCCAGTACTTC. As protein: CASMVEGLYETQYF.

This clone came up a few times. The V gene is TRBV18, the J gene TRBJ1-1; possible D gene TRBD1, 6 bases. From germline, CDR1 is KGHSH and CDR2 LQKENI. Trimming left V 6 bases short and J 6 bases short, with 14 bases between. The CDR3 has 13 amino acids. The CDR3 DNA is TGTGCCAGCTCGCTGGGACACAAGGCTGAAGCTTTCTTT. Encoded protein: CASSLGHKAEAFF.

V gene TRBV7-2 combines with J gene TRBJ2-7; D may be TRBD1 (6 bases). Per germline, CDR1 SGHTA and CDR2 FQGNSA. V dropped 6 bases and J dropped 7 bases, with 13 bases sitting between them. The CDR3 consists of 12 residues. For the CDR3, the DNA is TGTGCCAGCAGACCCACTAGGGGGGAGCAGTACTTC. This encodes CASRPTRGEQYF.

The chain links TRBV1 to TRBJ2-5; the table's D gene call, TRBD2, was not cross checked with the DNA. TRBV1 is a pseudogene. The CDR3 is 13 amino acids. The CDR3 loop is CTSMTLGGDSKYF. In DNA form, the CDR3 reads TGCACCAGCATGACACTCGGGGGGGACAGTAAGTACTTC.

The chain is built from TRBV2 and TRBJ1-3, with D unclear. This CDR3 has 14 residues. Germline-derived CDR1 and CDR2 are SNHLY and FYNNEI. Trimming removed 4 bases at V and 1 base at J, with 8 bases between. CDR3 in amino acids: CASSGRWSGNTIYF. The DNA for the CDR3 is TGTGCCAGCAGTGGCCGGTGGTCTGGAAACACCATATATTTT.

This clone was observed a handful of times. The genes are TRBV6-6 and TRBJ2-5; D not certain. The CDR3 sequence is 14 residues long. Germline-derived CDR1 and CDR2 are MNHNY and SVGAGI (reference sequence). Trimming pared 0 bases from V and 2 bases from J, leaving 7 bases between. Here the CDR3 DNA reads TGTGCCAGCAGTTACTCGACTGGTCAAGAGACCCAGTACTTC. Translation: CASSYSTGQETQYF.

The sample holds a few counts of this clone. The V call is TRBV10-3, the J call TRBJ2-1, with TRBD2 matching over 9 bases. V lost 6 bases, J lost 6 bases, and 6 bases stayed unmatched. This CDR3 spans 14 amino acids. The germline V gene encodes CDR1 ENHRY and CDR2 SYGVKD. CDR3 sequence reads: CAIRGTSRGNEQFF. The CDR3 DNA reads as TGTGCCATCAGGGGGACTAGCAGGGGCAATGAGCAGTTCTTC.

The genes are TRBV5-1 and TRBJ2-6; TRBD1 might be the D (6 bases). The CDR3 spans 17 residues. The germline V gene has CDR1 SGHRS and CDR2 YFSETQ. V was pared by 7 bases and J by 0 bases, with 17 bases between. CDR3 residues: CASHLGGPVSGANVLTF. For the CDR3, the DNA is TGCGCCAGCCATCTTGGGGGCCCAGTCTCTGGGGCCAACGTCCTGACTTTC.

This clone has more than one count but fewer than ten. V and J are TRBV9 and TRBJ2-7, with TRBD1 as a possible D gene (5 bases). V shed 0 bases and J shed 7 bases, with 14 bases lying between them. Germline V CDR1 and CDR2: SGDLS, YYNGEE. The CDR3 has 14 amino acids. The CDR3 DNA reads TGTGCCAGCAGCGTAGACCCCTCCCCAGGGGAGCAGTACTTC. Translated, it gives CASSVDPSPGEQYF.